The T cell receptor beta chain described here comes from a study of blood T cell repertoires in COVID-19. Some clones are missing from TCRdb's copy, which holds only in-frame ones; the method was immunoSEQ multiplex PCR. The sample holds roughly 150,000 clones, more than 80% seen once. The germline gives CDR1 MNHEY, CDR2 SVGAGI. The CDR3 extends over 13 amino acids. Trimming removed 6 bases at V and 12 bases at J, with 17 bases between. The TCR sequence derives from an older woman with active COVID-19. The rearrangement uses TRBV6-5 and TRBJ1-4, with a weak D call TRBD1 (5 bases). Material: peripheral blood. As DNA, the CDR3 is TGTGCCAGCAGGGCCGGGACTCTGACACAACTGTTTTTT. It yields the protein CASRAGTLTQLFF.